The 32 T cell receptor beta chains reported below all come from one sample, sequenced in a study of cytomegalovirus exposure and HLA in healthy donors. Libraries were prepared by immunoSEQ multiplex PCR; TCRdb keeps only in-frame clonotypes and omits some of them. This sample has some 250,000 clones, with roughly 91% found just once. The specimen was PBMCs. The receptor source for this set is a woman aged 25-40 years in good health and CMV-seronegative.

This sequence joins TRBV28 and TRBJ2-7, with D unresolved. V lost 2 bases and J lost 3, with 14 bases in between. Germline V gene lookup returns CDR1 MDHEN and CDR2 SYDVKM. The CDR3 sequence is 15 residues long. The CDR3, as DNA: TGTGCCAGCAGTTTAATCCCCGACACGAACTACGAGCAGTACTTC. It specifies CASSLIPDTNYEQYF.

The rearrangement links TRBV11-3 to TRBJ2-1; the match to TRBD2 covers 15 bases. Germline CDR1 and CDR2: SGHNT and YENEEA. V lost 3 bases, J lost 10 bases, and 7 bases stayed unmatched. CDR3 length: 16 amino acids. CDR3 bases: TGTGCCAGCAGCTTCCTCGGGACTAGCGGGAGGACAGAGCAGTTCTTC. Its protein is CASSFLGTSGRTEQFF.

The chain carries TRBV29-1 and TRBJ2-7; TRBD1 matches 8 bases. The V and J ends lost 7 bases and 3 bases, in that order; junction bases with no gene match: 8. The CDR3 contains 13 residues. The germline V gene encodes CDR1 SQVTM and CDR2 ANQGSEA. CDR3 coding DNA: TGCAGCGCTAGAGGACAGGGTGTCTACGAGCAGTACTTC. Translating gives CSARGQGVYEQYF.

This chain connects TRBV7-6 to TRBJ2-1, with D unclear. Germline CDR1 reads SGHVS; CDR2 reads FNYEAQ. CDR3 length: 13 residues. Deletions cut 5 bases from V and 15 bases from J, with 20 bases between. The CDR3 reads CASSLKDRVRPFF. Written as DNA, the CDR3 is TGTGCCAGCAGCCTAAAGGACCGGGTTCGCCCGTTCTTC.

The CDR3 spells CASSRSVGLAGVDEQFF. As DNA, the CDR3 is TGTGCCAGCAGCCGAAGCGTTGGACTAGCGGGAGTCGATGAGCAGTTCTTC. The chain carries TRBV14 and TRBJ2-1; 13 bases align to TRBD2. V lost 4 bases and J lost 8; bases outside the gene matches: 11. Germline V gene sequence: CDR1 SGHDN, CDR2 FVKESK. This CDR3 comprises 17 residues.

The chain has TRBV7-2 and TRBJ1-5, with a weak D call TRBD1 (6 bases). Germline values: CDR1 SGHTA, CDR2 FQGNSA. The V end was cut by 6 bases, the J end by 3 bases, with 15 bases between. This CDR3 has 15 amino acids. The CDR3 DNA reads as TGTGCCAGCAGTAAGGACAGCAGCGCCAATCAGCCCCAGCATTTT. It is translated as CASSKDSSANQPQHF.

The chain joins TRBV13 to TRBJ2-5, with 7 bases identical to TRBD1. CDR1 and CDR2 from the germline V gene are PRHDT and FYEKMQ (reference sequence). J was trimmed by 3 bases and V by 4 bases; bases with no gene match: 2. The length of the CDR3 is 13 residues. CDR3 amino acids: CASSSGTEETQYF. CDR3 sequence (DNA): TGTGCCAGCAGCTCCGGGACAGAAGAGACCCAGTACTTC.

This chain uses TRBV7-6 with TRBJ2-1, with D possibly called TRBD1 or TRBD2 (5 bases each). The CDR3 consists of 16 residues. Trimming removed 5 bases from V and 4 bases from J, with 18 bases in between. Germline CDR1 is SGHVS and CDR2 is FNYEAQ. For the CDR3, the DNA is TGTGCCAGCAGCCCTTCGAGTGGGGGAATATACAATGAGCAGTTCTTC. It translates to CASSPSSGGIYNEQFF.

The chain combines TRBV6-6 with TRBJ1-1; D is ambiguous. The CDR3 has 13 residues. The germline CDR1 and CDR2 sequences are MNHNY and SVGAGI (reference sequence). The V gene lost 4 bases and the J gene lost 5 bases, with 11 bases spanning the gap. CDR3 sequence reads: CASSSPKPTEAFF. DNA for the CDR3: TGTGCCAGCAGTTCACCAAAGCCAACTGAAGCTTTCTTT.

DNA for the CDR3: TGTGCCAGCAGTCCCGGGACAGGGGGTTCTTTGTACGAGCAGTACTTC. This encodes CASSPGTGGSLYEQYF. This rearrangement joins TRBV27 to TRBJ2-7; TRBD1 aligns across 11 bases. CDR1 and CDR2 (germline): MNHEY, SMNVEV (reference sequence). CDR3 size: 16 residues. V shed 5 bases, J shed 4 bases, and the junction held 10 bases outside the gene matches.

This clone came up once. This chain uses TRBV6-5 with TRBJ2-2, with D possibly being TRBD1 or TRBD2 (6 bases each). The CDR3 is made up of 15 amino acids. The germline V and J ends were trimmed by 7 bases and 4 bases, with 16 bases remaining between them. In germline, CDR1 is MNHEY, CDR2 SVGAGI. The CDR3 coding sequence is TGTGCCAGCAAAGAGGGGGGACGGAGCACCGGGGAGCTGTTTTTT. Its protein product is CASKEGGRSTGELFF.

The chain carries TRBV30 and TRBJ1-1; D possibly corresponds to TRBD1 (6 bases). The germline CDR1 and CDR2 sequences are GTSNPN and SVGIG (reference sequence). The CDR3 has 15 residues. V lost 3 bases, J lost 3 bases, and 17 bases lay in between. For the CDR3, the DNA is TGTGCCTGGAGGCAGATGGGGGCGCGGGACACTGAAGCTTTCTTT. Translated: CAWRQMGARDTEAFF.

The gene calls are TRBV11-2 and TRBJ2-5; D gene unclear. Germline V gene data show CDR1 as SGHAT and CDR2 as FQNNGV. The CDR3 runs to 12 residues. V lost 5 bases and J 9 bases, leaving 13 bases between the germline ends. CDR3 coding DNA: TGTGCCAGCAGCCCGACGACGGAGTCCCAGTACTTC. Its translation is CASSPTTESQYF.

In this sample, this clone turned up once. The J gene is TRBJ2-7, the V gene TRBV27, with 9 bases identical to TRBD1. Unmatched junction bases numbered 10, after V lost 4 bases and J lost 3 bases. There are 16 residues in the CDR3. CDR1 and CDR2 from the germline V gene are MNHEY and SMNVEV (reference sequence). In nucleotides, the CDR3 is TGTGCCAGCAGTTCCTACCTCCGGGACAGGGACTACGAGCAGTACTTC. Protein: CASSSYLRDRDYEQYF.

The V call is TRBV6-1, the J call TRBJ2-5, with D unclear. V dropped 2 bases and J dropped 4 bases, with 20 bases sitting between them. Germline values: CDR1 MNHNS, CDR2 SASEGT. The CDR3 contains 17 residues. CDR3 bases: TGTGCCAGCAGTGAAATCCGTCAAGCACCCCTGGGAGAGACCCAGTACTTC. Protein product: CASSEIRQAPLGETQYF.

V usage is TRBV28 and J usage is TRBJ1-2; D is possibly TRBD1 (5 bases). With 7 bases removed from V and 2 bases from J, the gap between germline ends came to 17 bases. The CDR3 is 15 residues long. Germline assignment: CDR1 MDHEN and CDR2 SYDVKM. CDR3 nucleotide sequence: TGTGCCAGCAAGCCCGGTTCCAGGGCGAACTATGGCTACACCTTC. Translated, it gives CASKPGSRANYGYTF.

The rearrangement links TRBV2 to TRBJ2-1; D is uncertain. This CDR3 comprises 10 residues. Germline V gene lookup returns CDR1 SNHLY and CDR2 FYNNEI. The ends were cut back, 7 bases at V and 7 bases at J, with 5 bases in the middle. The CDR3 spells CASTRNEQFF. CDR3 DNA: TGTGCCAGCACGAGGAATGAGCAGTTCTTC. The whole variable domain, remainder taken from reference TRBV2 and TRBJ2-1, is EPEVTQTPSHQVTQMGQEVILRCVPISNHLYFYWYRQILGQKVEFLVSFYNNEISEKSEIFDDQFSVERPDGSNFTLKIRSTKLEDSAMYFCASTRNEQFFGPGTRLTVL.

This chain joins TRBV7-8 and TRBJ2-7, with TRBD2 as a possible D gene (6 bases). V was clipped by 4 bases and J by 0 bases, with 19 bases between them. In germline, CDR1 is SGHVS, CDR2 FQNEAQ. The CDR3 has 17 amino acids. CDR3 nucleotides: TGTGCCAGCAGCTACAGTGGGTTAGCGGAGCTCTCCTACGAGCAGTACTTC. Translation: CASSYSGLAELSYEQYF.

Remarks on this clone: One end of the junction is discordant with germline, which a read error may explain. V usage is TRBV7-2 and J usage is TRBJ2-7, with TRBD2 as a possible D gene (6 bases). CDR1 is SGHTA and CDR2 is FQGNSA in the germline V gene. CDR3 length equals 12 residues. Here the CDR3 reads CASSLGEAVRDF. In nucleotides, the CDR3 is TGTGCCAGCAGCTTAGGGGAGGCGGTTCGGGACTTC.

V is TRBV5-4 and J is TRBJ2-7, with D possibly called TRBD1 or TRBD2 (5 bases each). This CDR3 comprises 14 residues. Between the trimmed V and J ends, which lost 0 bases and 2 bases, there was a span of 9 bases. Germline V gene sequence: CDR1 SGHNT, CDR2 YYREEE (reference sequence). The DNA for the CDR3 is TGTGCCAGCAGCTTGGATCAGGGAGCCTACGAGCAGTACTTC. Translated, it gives CASSLDQGAYEQYF.

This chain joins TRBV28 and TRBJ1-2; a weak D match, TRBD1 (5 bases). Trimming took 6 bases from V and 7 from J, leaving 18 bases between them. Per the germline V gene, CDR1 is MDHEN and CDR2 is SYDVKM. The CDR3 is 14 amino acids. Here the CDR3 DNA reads TGTGCCAGCAGCCCCAGCGGGGGGGTGGGTGGCTACACCTTC. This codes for CASSPSGGVGGYTF.

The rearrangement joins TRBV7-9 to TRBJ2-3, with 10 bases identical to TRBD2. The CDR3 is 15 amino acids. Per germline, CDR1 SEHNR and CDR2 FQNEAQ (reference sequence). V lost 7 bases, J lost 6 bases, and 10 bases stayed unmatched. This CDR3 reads CASKEAGGPSDTQYF. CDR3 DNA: TGTGCCAGCAAGGAAGCGGGAGGGCCGTCTGATACGCAGTATTTT.

The CDR3 is CASSVGVAGNTGELFF. CDR3 in DNA: TGTGCCAGCAGCGTAGGGGTGGCGGGGAACACCGGGGAGCTGTTTTTT. This rearrangement joins TRBV9 to TRBJ2-2; maybe TRBD2 (5 bases). The CDR3 totals 16 residues. The germline V gene encodes CDR1 SGDLS and CDR2 YYNGEE. With 0 bases removed from V and 1 base from J, the gap between germline ends came to 10 bases.

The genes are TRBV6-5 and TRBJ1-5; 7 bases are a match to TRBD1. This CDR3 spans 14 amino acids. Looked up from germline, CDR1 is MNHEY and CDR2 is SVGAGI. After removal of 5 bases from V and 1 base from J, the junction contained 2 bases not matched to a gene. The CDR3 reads CASSRQGSNQPQHF. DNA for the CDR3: TGTGCCAGCAGTCGACAGGGCAGCAATCAGCCCCAGCATTTT.

The CDR3 protein is CASSQSKGTGELFF. CDR3 nucleotide sequence: TGTGCCAGCAGCCAATCGAAGGGGACCGGGGAGCTGTTTTTT. The chain links TRBV16 to TRBJ2-2; tentatively, D is TRBD1 (5 bases). The CDR3 is made up of 14 amino acids. V was pared by 0 bases and J by 5 bases, with 7 bases between. CDR1 and CDR2 from the germline V gene are KGHSY and FQNENV.

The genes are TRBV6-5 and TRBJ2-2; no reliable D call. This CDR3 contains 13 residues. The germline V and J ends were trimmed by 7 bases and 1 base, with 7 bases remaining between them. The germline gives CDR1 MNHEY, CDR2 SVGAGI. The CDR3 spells CASNWGNTGELFF. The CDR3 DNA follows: TGTGCCAGCAATTGGGGGAACACCGGGGAGCTGTTTTTT.

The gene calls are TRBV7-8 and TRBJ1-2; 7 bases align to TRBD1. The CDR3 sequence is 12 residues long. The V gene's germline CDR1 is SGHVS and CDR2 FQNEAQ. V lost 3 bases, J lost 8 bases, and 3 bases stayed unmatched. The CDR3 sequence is CASSFDREGYTF. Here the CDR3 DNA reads TGTGCCAGCAGCTTTGACAGGGAGGGCTACACCTTC. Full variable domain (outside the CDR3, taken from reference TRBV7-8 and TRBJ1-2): GAGVSQSPRYKVAKRGQDVALRCDPISGHVSLFWYQQALGQGPEFLTYFQNEAQLDKSGLPSDRFFAERPEGSVSTLKIQRTQQEDSAVYLCASSFDREGYTFGSGTRLTVV.

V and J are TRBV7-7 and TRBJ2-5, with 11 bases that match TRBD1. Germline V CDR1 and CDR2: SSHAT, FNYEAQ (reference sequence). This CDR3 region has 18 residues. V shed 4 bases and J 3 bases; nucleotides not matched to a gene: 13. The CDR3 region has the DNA TGTGCCAGCAGCTCCGGACGGGACAGGGGGGTAGTAAAAGAGACCCAGTACTTC. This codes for CASSSGRDRGVVKETQYF. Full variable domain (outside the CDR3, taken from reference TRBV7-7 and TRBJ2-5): GAGVSQSPRYKVTKRGQDVTLRCDPISSHATLYWYQQALGQGPEFLTYFNYEAQPDKSGLPSDRFSAERPEGSISTLTIQRTEQRDSAMYRCASSSGRDRGVVKETQYFGPGTRLLVL.

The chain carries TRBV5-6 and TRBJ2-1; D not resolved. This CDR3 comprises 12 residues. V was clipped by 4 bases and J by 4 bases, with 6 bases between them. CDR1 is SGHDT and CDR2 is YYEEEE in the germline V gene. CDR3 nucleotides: TGTGCCAGCAGCGGCGGTTACAATGAGCAGTTCTTC. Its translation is CASSGGYNEQFF. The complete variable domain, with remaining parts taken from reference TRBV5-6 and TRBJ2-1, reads DAGVTQSPTHLIKTRGQQVTLRCSPKSGHDTVSWYQQALGQGPQFIFQYYEEEERQRGNFPDRFSGHQFPNYSSELNVNALLLGDSALYLCASSGGYNEQFFGPGTRLTVL.

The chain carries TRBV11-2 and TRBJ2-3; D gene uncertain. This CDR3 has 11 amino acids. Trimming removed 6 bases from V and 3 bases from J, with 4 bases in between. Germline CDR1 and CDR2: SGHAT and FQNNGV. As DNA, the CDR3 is TGTGCCAGCAGTTGGACAGATACGCAGTATTTT. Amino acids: CASSWTDTQYF.

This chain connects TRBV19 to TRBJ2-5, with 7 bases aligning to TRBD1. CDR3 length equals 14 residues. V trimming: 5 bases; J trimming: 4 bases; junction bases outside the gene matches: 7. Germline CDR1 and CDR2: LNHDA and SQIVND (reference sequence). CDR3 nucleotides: TGTGCCAGTAGTCCTAGACAGGGTGGAGAGACCCAGTACTTC. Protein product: CASSPRQGGETQYF. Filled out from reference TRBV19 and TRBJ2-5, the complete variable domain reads DGGITQSPKYLFRKEGQNVTLSCEQNLNHDAMYWYRQDPGQGLRLIYYSQIVNDFQKGDIAEGYSVSREKKESFPLTVTSAQKNPTAFYLCASSPRQGGETQYFGPGTRLLVL.

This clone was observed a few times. In nucleotides, the CDR3 is TGTGCCAGCAGCTTTTCAACCTTGACAGACACTGAAGCTTTCTTT. Translation: CASSFSTLTDTEAFF. The chain links TRBV13 to TRBJ1-1; D is perhaps TRBD1 (5 bases). The germline CDR1 and CDR2 sequences are PRHDT and FYEKMQ (reference sequence). Trimming removed 3 bases at V and 3 bases at J, with 14 bases between. This CDR3 comprises 15 residues.